One sample yielded the 20 T cell receptor beta chains listed below, sequenced in a study of regulatory T cells in long-lasting Graves disease. Time point of the sample: newly diagnosed GD, antithyroid drugs for less than 3 months. PBMC-extracted RNA yielded the TCR library. With iRepertoire HTBI primers and Arm-PCR of CDR3 regions, TCR beta libraries were built. MiXCR, applied by TCRdb to the multiplex PCR reads, yields one record per CDR3 protein. The sample consists of about 430,000 distinct CDR3 sequences, about 15% of them appearing once. The same data also went into a second study, on T cells in Graves' hyperthyroidism and ophthalmopathy.

The specimen was peripheral blood mononuclear cells (PBMCs), collected at new diagnosis, from a patient treated with antithyroid drugs. The receptors originated from a woman between 35 and 50 years old with Graves disease.

This clonotype was found many times. The rearrangement joins TRBV29-1 to TRBJ1-2, with TRBD1 matching 9 bases. The CDR3 extends over 10 amino acids. CDR1 and CDR2 from the germline V gene are SQVTM and ANQGSEA. V lost 6 bases, J lost 8 bases, and 1 base stayed unmatched. CDR3: CSVGQGGYTF. The CDR3 DNA is TGCAGCGTGGGACAGGGAGGCTACACCTTC.

The sample holds many counts of this clonotype. The gene calls are TRBV30 and TRBJ1-5; possible D gene TRBD1, 6 bases. Germline CDR1 is GTSNPN and CDR2 is SVGIG (reference sequence). Trimming left V 2 bases short and J 4 bases short, with 9 bases between. There are 13 residues in the CDR3. The CDR3 DNA sequence: TGTGCCTGGAGTAGCAGGGGAAATCAGCCCCAGCATTTT. Protein sequence: CAWSSRGNQPQHF. Using reference TRBV30 and TRBJ1-5 for the parts outside the CDR3, the full variable domain is SQTIHQWPATLVQPVGSPLSLECTVEGTSNPNLYWYRQAAGRGLQLLFYSVGIGQISSEVPQNLSASRPQDRQFILSSKKLLLSDSGFYLCAWSSRGNQPQHFGDGTRLSIL.

This clonotype has ten or more counts. The chain uses TRBV12-3 or TRBV12-4 and TRBJ2-7; D remains ambiguous. The V end was cut by 8 bases, the J end by 3 bases, with 17 bases between. The CDR3 covers 14 residues. The CDR3 bases are TGTGCCAGCGGTTACGAGGACGGCTACTACGAGCAGTACTTC. This translates into CASGYEDGYYEQYF.

This clonotype was recorded many times. The genes are TRBV9 and TRBJ2-7; D not certain. The CDR3 runs to 13 residues. The V and J ends lost 0 bases and 2 bases respectively, with 6 bases between them. The germline gives CDR1 SGDLS, CDR2 YYNGEE. Written as DNA, the CDR3 is TGTGCCAGCAGCGTAGACCTCACCTACGAGCAGTACTTC. Translated: CASSVDLTYEQYF.

In this sample, this clonotype turned up many times. The chain employs TRBV3-1 and TRBJ2-7; 7 bases are shared with TRBD2. The CDR3 consists of 14 residues. J gave up 4 bases and V 4 bases, and 7 bases lay outside the gene matches. From germline, CDR1 is LGHDT and CDR2 YNNKEL (reference sequence). CDR3 DNA sequence: TGTGCCAGCAGCCGATCGACTAGCTTATACGAGCAGTACTTC. It codes for CASSRSTSLYEQYF.

This chain links TRBV30 with TRBJ2-2; D not certain. Germline V gene sequence: CDR1 GTSNPN, CDR2 SVGIG (reference sequence). The CDR3 contains 14 residues. The V end lost 3 bases, the J end lost 0 bases, and 8 bases lay between the germline ends. DNA for the CDR3: TGTGCCTGGAGATGGATGCCGAACACCGGGGAGCTGTTTTTT. The encoded protein is CAWRWMPNTGELFF.

This clonotype occurred many times. This sequence joins TRBV12-3 or TRBV12-4 and TRBJ1-2; TRBD1 aligns across 9 bases. This CDR3 contains 14 residues. The J segment lost 4 bases and the V segment lost 4 bases, leaving 4 bases of the junction unmatched. CDR3 nucleotides: TGTGCCAGCAGTTCCGGGACAGGGCGCTATGGCTACACCTTC. Amino acid sequence: CASSSGTGRYGYTF.

In this sample, this clonotype turned up many times. The chain carries TRBV3-1 and TRBJ1-3, with D possibly TRBD1 on 6 matching bases. Trimming took off 4 bases at V and 0 bases at J, with 13 bases between the two ends. CDR3 length: 16 amino acids. The V gene's germline CDR1 is LGHDT and CDR2 YNNKEL (reference sequence). The CDR3 is CASSRTGTVSGNTIYF. The CDR3 region has the DNA TGTGCCAGCAGCCGAACAGGGACCGTCTCTGGAAACACCATATATTTT.

The table lists this clonotype with many counts. The gene calls are TRBV27 and TRBJ2-7; 9 nucleotides align to TRBD1. V lost 10 bases to trimming and J lost 3 bases; unmatched junction nucleotides: 13. This CDR3 region has 15 residues. Germline CDR1 and CDR2: MNHEY and SMNVEV (reference sequence). CDR3 bases: TGTGCCACCCAGCGCGGCCAGGGACAGGGCTACGAGCAGTACTTC. Translated: CATQRGQGQGYEQYF.

This clonotype was recorded at least ten times. The chain couples TRBV5-1 to TRBJ1-1, with D uncertain. CDR3 length: 14 residues. The germline V and J ends were trimmed by 0 bases and 2 bases, with 8 bases remaining between them. CDR1 SGHRS and CDR2 YFSETQ come from the germline V gene. CDR3 in amino acids: CASSLDGPNTEAFF. The DNA for the CDR3 is TGCGCCAGCAGCTTGGACGGGCCCAACACTGAAGCTTTCTTT.

There are a few counts of this clonotype. This chain links TRBV19 with TRBJ2-2; TRBD1 aligns across 10 bases. The V gene's germline CDR1 is LNHDA and CDR2 SQIVND (reference sequence). The CDR3 runs to 15 residues. Trimming took 10 bases from V and 4 from J; bases not matched to a gene: 9. The CDR3 here is CATMGQGRFTGELFF. For the CDR3, the DNA is TGTGCCACCATGGGACAGGGGAGGTTCACCGGGGAGCTGTTTTTT. Together with reference TRBV19 and TRBJ2-2, the CDR3 gives the full variable domain: DGGITQSPKYLFRKEGQNVTLSCEQNLNHDAMYWYRQDPGQGLRLIYYSQIVNDFQKGDIAEGYSVSREKKESFPLTVTSAQKNPTAFYLCATMGQGRFTGELFFGEGSRLTVL.

This clonotype was recorded many times. The chain is built from TRBV3-1 and TRBJ1-6; 8 bases fit TRBD1. Germline trimming cut 1 base from V and 6 bases from J; bases unmatched to any gene: 5. This CDR3 is built from 16 residues. Germline V gene data show CDR1 as LGHDT and CDR2 as YNNKEL (reference sequence). CDR3 nucleotide sequence: TGTGCCAGCAGCCAAGTCGGACAGGGCTTTAATTCACCCCTCCACTTT. Translated, it gives CASSQVGQGFNSPLHF.

This clonotype was seen many times. The chain links TRBV30 to TRBJ1-1; no definite D call. Germline loops: CDR1 GTSNPN, CDR2 SVGIG (reference sequence). Trimming pared 4 bases from V and 1 base from J, leaving 13 bases between. This CDR3 contains 14 residues. The CDR3 sequence: CAWTLVHPNTEAFF. In DNA, the CDR3 is TGTGCCTGGACTCTGGTACACCCGAACACTGAAGCTTTCTTT.

Ten or more counts support this clonotype. The chain combines TRBV12-3 or TRBV12-4 with TRBJ2-1, with TRBD2 matching 9 bases. J was trimmed by 2 bases and V by 5 bases; bases with no gene match: 10. This CDR3 comprises 17 residues. The CDR3 loop reads CASSRRSSGRPYNEQFF. In DNA, the CDR3 is TGTGCCAGCAGTCGCCGATCCAGCGGGAGGCCCTACAATGAGCAGTTCTTC.

This clonotype was seen repeatedly, ten times or more. The chain employs TRBV7-9 and TRBJ2-1; D gene uncertain. Germline V lookup: CDR1 SEHNR, CDR2 FQNEAQ (reference sequence). V lost 5 bases and J lost 8, with 7 bases in between. CDR3 length equals 11 residues. CDR3 coding DNA: TGTGCCAGCAGCGCCCAGGATGAGCAGTTCTTC. It yields the protein CASSAQDEQFF. The whole variable domain, filled in from reference TRBV7-9 and TRBJ2-1, reads DTGVSQNPRHKITKRGQNVTFRCDPISEHNRLYWYRQTLGQGPEFLTYFQNEAQLEKSRLLSDRFSAERPKGSFSTLEIQRTEQGDSAMYLCASSAQDEQFFGPGTRLTVL.

On this clonotype itself: Possible read error: a much larger clone is one base away. V gene TRBV6-1 combines with J gene TRBJ2-7; D gene unclear. The length of the CDR3 is 15 residues. Germline V gene sequence: CDR1 MNHNS, CDR2 SASEGT. Here the CDR3 DNA reads TGTGCCAACAGTGATTACGGACGGAAGACCTACGAGCAGTACTTC. This codes for CANSDYGRKTYEQYF.

This clonotype was counted between two and nine times. A much larger clonotype is one base distant, so this may be a read error. The rearrangement uses TRBV6-1 and TRBJ2-1; tentative D call: TRBD2 (5 bases). The CDR3 extends over 11 amino acids. Germline V lookup: CDR1 MNHNS, CDR2 SASEGT. The V gene lost 3 bases and the J gene lost 12 bases, with 9 bases spanning the gap. The CDR3 nucleotides are TGTGCCAGCAGTGAGGTTGCGGGGCAGTTCTTC. Translating gives CASSEVAGQFF.

This chain joins TRBV7-2 and TRBJ2-3; D gene ambiguous. Trimming took 5 bases from V and 2 from J, leaving 8 bases between them. CDR3 length: 13 residues. Germline CDR1 is SGHTA and CDR2 is FQGNSA. The CDR3 reads CASSPVATDTQYF. In nucleotides, the CDR3 is TGTGCCAGCAGCCCCGTGGCCACAGATACGCAGTATTTT.

This chain uses TRBV7-9 with TRBJ2-7, with TRBD2 identical over 7 bases. This CDR3 is built from 14 residues. Germline CDR1 SEHNR, CDR2 FQNEAQ (reference sequence). The ends lost 1 base at V and 7 bases at J; junction bases unmatched: 7. The CDR3 bases are TGTGCCAGCAGCTTAGTCGCGGGAGCCAGGGAGCAGTACTTC. Encoded protein: CASSLVAGAREQYF.

The chain joins TRBV27 to TRBJ1-3; no definite D call. Trimming took off 8 bases at V and 0 bases at J, with 11 bases between the two ends. CDR3 length equals 14 residues. The germline gives CDR1 MNHEY, CDR2 SMNVEV (reference sequence). The CDR3 protein is CASSIGSSGNTIYF. The CDR3 DNA sequence: TGTGCCAGCTCCATAGGCAGCTCTGGAAACACCATATATTTT.